Presented here are 18 T cell receptor beta chains from one specimen sequenced in a study of OX40 agonist ivuxolimab in advanced cancers. Sequencing used immunoSEQ multiplex PCR; TCRdb keeps in-frame clones, though not all of them. Of 55,000 to 70,000 clones in the sample, roughly 90% are singletons; the top ten hold about 1%. Sequences were derived from CD4+ or CD8+ T cells sorted from blood, sampled in a trial of the OX40 agonist ivuxolimab. Receptors originate from an adult with an advanced solid tumor such as melanoma, head and neck, liver or kidney cancer.

This clone was picked up a small number of times. The chain combines TRBV29-1 with TRBJ1-1; D perhaps matches TRBD1 (5 bases). V gave up 5 bases and J gave up 4 bases, with 8 bases separating them. There are 11 residues in the CDR3. Germline V gene data show CDR1 as SQVTM and CDR2 as ANQGSEA. The CDR3 DNA reads as TGCAGCGTTCAGGGAAGCACTGAAGCTTTCTTT. Translating it yields CSVQGSTEAFF.

This sequence joins TRBV5-1 and TRBJ2-7, with no clear D. The length of the CDR3 is 14 residues. In germline, CDR1 is SGHRS, CDR2 YFSETQ. V lost 1 base to trimming and J lost 0 bases, with 8 bases between them. In DNA, the CDR3 is TGCGCCAGCAGCTTGCCCACGAGCTCCTACGAGCAGTACTTC. This translates into CASSLPTSSYEQYF.

This clone was seen only once. The J gene is TRBJ2-7, the V gene TRBV5-1; D tentatively reads TRBD1 or TRBD2 (5 bases each). CDR3 length: 15 residues. The V end was cut by 3 bases, the J end by 2 bases, with 15 bases between. Germline V gene data show CDR1 as SGHRS and CDR2 as YFSETQ. Written as DNA, the CDR3 is TGCGCCAGCAGCTCGGCCGGGACGGATACCTACGAGCAGTACTTC. It translates to CASSSAGTDTYEQYF.

This chain uses TRBV14 with TRBJ2-5; D may correspond to TRBD1 or TRBD2 (5 bases each). Trimming shortened V by 1 base and J by 7 bases, and 13 bases separated the two germline ends. Germline CDR1 SGHDN, CDR2 FVKESK. The CDR3 runs 14 residues. DNA of the CDR3: TGTGCCAGCAGCCAAGCGGGGACGAGGGGGACCCAGTACTTC. Protein product: CASSQAGTRGTQYF.

The V call is TRBV6-1, the J call TRBJ1-2; possible D gene TRBD1, 6 bases. Between the trimmed V and J ends, which lost 5 bases and 3 bases, there was a span of 16 bases. This CDR3 contains 15 residues. Germline-derived CDR1 and CDR2 are MNHNS and SASEGT. The CDR3: CASSSATGRDYGYTF. For the CDR3, the DNA is TGTGCCAGCAGTAGTGCTACAGGGCGGGACTATGGCTACACCTTC.

CDR3 sequence: CASSQPGRDTDTQYF. The DNA of the CDR3 is TGCGCCAGCAGCCAACCGGGACGTGATACAGATACGCAGTATTTT. This chain joins TRBV4-1 and TRBJ2-3; the D gene could be TRBD1 or TRBD2 (5 bases each). This CDR3 region has 15 residues. Germline-derived CDR1 and CDR2 are MGHRA and YSYEKL. V was cut by 2 bases and J by 3 bases, with 12 bases left in between.

The CDR3 loop reads CASSLGLAGAVFNNEQFF. For the CDR3, the DNA is TGCGCCAGCAGCTTAGGACTAGCGGGGGCCGTATTTAACAATGAGCAGTTCTTC. The chain combines TRBV5-1 with TRBJ2-1, with 13 bases identical to TRBD2. V dropped 2 bases and J dropped 5; count of bases not matched to a gene: 10. Per germline, CDR1 SGHRS and CDR2 YFSETQ. The CDR3 loop spans 18 amino acids. Filled out from reference TRBV5-1 and TRBJ2-1, the complete variable domain reads KAGVTQTPRYLIKTRGQQVTLSCSPISGHRSVSWYQQTPGQGLQFLFEYFSETQRNKGNFPGRFSGRQFSNSRSEMNVSTLELGDSALYLCASSLGLAGAVFNNEQFFGPGTRLTVL.

V is TRBV5-1 and J is TRBJ2-3; 9 positions match TRBD1. The CDR3 totals 17 residues. Losses at the gene ends were 4 bases for V and 3 bases for J; bases not matched to a gene: 12. Germline V CDR1 and CDR2: SGHRS, YFSETQ. Here the CDR3 DNA reads TGCGCCAGCAGCCACGGCCGTGGGACAGGGAGGACAGATACGCAGTATTTT. It codes for CASSHGRGTGRTDTQYF.

This chain joins TRBV7-9 and TRBJ2-2; perhaps TRBD1 as D (5 bases). The length of the CDR3 is 14 residues. Germline CDR1 is SEHNR and CDR2 is FQNEAQ (reference sequence). V shed 5 bases and J shed 4 bases, with 11 bases lying between them. CDR3 DNA: TGTGCCAGCAGCCAGGACACAGCCACCGGGGAGCTGTTTTTT. It encodes CASSQDTATGELFF.

V usage is TRBV4-2 and J usage is TRBJ1-3; possible D gene TRBD1, 5 bases. In germline, CDR1 is LGHNA, CDR2 YNFKEQ. CDR3 size: 16 residues. Between the trimmed V and J ends, which lost 0 bases and 1 base, there was a span of 10 bases. CDR3 DNA sequence: TGTGCCAGCAGCCAAGAGGCAGGGAGGTCTGGAAACACCATATATTTT. Protein product: CASSQEAGRSGNTIYF.

This chain connects TRBV5-1 to TRBJ2-5, with 7 bases aligning to TRBD1. Germline V CDR1 and CDR2: SGHRS, YFSETQ. Germline trimming cut 0 bases from V and 5 bases from J; bases unmatched to any gene: 1. This CDR3 region has 13 residues. DNA for the CDR3: TGCGCCAGCAGCTTGGTAGGGGGCGAGACCCAGTACTTC. It is translated as CASSLVGGETQYF.

The chain recombines TRBV6-1 with TRBJ1-5; 7 nucleotides align to TRBD1. There are 15 residues in the CDR3. Germline CDR1 and CDR2: MNHNS and SASEGT. The V gene end was trimmed by 6 bases and the J gene end by 7 bases; junction bases not matched to a gene: 12. The chain's CDR3 is CASSPMTGTQQPQHF. Written as DNA, the CDR3 is TGTGCCAGCAGCCCGATGACAGGGACGCAGCAGCCCCAGCATTTT.

The chain employs TRBV19 and TRBJ1-4; no clear D. V lost 3 bases to trimming and J lost 5 bases, with 10 bases between them. This CDR3 contains 14 residues. CDR1 and CDR2 (germline): LNHDA, SQIVND (reference sequence). CDR3 amino acids: CASSILGRNEKLFF. CDR3 nucleotides: TGTGCCAGTAGTATCCTCGGGAGAAATGAAAAACTGTTTTTT.

The chain is built from TRBV9 and TRBJ2-3, with TRBD2 as a possible D gene (6 bases). Germline values: CDR1 SGDLS, CDR2 YYNGEE. This CDR3 region has 13 residues. Trimming removed 4 bases from V and 4 bases from J, with 10 bases in between. The CDR3: CASSPRLADTQYF. CDR3 sequence (DNA): TGTGCCAGCAGCCCCCGACTAGCAGATACGCAGTATTTT.

The chain employs TRBV5-6 and TRBJ1-2, with D maybe TRBD1 (5 bases). The length of the CDR3 is 14 residues. The V and J ends lost 3 bases and 4 bases respectively, with 13 bases between them. Germline V CDR1 and CDR2: SGHDT, YYEEEE. The CDR3 region has the DNA TGTGCCAGCAGCTGGGGCAGGGTGGTCTATGGCTACACCTTC. Protein product: CASSWGRVVYGYTF.

The rearrangement joins TRBV7-9 to TRBJ2-1, with 7 nucleotides matching TRBD1. The ends lost 5 bases at V and 1 base at J; junction bases unmatched: 14. Germline V gene sequence: CDR1 SEHNR, CDR2 FQNEAQ (reference sequence). This CDR3 is built from 18 residues. The chain's CDR3 is CASSLLPRGPGSYNEQFF. CDR3 in DNA: TGTGCCAGCAGCCTCCTACCGAGGGGGCCAGGGTCCTACAATGAGCAGTTCTTC.

V is TRBV9 and J is TRBJ1-1; TRBD1 is a possible D gene (6 bases). Germline CDR1 is SGDLS and CDR2 is YYNGEE. The CDR3 totals 16 residues. V lost 10 bases, J lost 3 bases, and 25 bases lay in between. This CDR3 reads CAGSYREDVPDTEAFF. Here the CDR3 DNA reads TGTGCCGGGTCGTACAGGGAAGACGTCCCGGACACTGAAGCTTTCTTT.

This clone was counted once. The chain has TRBV4-2 and TRBJ2-7; 9 bases are a match to TRBD1. There are 17 residues in the CDR3. V shed 1 base and J 3 bases; nucleotides not matched to a gene: 10. CDR1 and CDR2 from the germline V gene are LGHNA and YNFKEQ. CDR3 amino acids: CASSQARSGQGGYEQYF. The CDR3 coding sequence is TGTGCCAGCAGCCAAGCACGCTCGGGACAGGGTGGCTACGAGCAGTACTTC.